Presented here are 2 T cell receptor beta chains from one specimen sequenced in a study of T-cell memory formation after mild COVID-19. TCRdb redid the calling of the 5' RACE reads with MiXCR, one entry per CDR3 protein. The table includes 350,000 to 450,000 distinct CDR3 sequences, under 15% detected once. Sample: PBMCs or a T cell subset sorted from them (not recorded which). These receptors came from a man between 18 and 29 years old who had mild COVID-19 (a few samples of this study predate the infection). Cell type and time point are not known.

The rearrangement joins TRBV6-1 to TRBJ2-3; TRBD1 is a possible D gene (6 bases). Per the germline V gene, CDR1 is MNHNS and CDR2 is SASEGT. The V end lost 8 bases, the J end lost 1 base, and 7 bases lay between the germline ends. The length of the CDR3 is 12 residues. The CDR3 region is CASEGGTDTQYF. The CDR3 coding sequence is TGTGCCAGCGAGGGGGGCACAGATACGCAGTATTTT.

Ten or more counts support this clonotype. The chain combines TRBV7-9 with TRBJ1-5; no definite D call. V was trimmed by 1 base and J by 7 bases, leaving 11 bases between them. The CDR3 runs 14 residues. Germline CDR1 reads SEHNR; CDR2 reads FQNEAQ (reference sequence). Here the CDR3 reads CASSLGGGLQPQHF. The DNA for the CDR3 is TGTGCCAGCAGCTTAGGGGGAGGGCTCCAGCCCCAGCATTTT. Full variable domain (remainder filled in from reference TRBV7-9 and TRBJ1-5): DTGVSQNPRHKITKRGQNVTFRCDPISEHNRLYWYRQTLGQGPEFLTYFQNEAQLEKSRLLSDRFSAERPKGSFSTLEIQRTEQGDSAMYLCASSLGGGLQPQHFGDGTRLSIL.